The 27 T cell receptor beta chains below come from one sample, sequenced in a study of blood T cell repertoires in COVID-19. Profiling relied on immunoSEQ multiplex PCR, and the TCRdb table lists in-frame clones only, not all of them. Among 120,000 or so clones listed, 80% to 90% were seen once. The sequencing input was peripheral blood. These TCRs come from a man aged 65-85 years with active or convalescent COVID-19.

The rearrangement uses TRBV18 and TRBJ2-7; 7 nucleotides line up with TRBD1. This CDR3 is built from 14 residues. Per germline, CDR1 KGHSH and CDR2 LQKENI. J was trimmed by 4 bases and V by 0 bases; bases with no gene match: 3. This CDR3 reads CASSPPAQGYEQYF. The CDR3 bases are TGTGCCAGCTCACCACCTGCACAGGGGTACGAGCAGTACTTC.

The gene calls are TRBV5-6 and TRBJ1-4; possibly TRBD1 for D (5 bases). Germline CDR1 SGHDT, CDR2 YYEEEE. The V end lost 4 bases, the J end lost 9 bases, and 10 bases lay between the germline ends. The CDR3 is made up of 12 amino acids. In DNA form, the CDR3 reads TGTGCCAGCAGCACCAACAGGCAAAAACTGTTTTTT. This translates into CASSTNRQKLFF.

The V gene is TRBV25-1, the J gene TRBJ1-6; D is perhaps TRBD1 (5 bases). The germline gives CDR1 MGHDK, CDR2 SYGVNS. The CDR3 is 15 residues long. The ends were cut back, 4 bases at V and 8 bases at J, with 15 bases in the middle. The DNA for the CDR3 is TGTGCCAGCAGTGTATCGCAGGGTGGGGATTCACCCCTCCACTTT. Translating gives CASSVSQGGDSPLHF.

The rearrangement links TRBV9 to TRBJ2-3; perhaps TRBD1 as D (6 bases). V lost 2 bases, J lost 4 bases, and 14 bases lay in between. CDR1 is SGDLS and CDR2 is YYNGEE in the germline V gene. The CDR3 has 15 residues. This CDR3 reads CASSVSGVVPDTQYF. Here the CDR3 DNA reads TGTGCCAGCAGCGTTTCAGGGGTGGTCCCAGATACGCAGTATTTT.

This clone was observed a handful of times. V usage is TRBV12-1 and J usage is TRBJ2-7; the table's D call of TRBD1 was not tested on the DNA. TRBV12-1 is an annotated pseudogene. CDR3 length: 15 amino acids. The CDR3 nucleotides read TGTGCCAGCAGCGCCGCCGGGACAGGGCATTACGAGCAGTACTTC. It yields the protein CASSAAGTGHYEQYF.

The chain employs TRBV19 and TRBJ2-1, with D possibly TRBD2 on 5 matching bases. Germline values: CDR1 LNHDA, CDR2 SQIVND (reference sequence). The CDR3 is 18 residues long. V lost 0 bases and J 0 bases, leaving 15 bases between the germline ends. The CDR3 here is CASSIDGLALSSYNEQFF. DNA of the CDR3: TGTGCCAGTAGTATAGACGGGCTAGCACTGAGCTCCTACAATGAGCAGTTCTTC.

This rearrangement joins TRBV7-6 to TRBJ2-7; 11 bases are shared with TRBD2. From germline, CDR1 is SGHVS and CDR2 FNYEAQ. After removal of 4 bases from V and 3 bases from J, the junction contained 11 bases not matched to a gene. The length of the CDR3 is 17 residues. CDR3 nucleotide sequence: TGTGCCAGCAGCTCCTCAGCCCCTAGCGGGAGGATCTACGAGCAGTACTTC. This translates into CASSSSAPSGRIYEQYF.

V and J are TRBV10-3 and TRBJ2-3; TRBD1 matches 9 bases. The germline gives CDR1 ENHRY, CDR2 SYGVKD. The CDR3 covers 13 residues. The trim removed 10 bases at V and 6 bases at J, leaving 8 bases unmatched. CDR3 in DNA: TGTGCCACCGGGACAGGGCGATTGGATACGCAGTATTTT. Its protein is CATGTGRLDTQYF.

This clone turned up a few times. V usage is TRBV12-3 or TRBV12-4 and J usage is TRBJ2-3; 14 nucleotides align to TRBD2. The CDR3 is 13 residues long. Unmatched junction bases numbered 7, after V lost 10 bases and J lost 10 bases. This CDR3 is CAIEGLAGGAQYF. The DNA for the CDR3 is TGTGCCATCGAAGGACTAGCGGGAGGAGCGCAGTATTTT.

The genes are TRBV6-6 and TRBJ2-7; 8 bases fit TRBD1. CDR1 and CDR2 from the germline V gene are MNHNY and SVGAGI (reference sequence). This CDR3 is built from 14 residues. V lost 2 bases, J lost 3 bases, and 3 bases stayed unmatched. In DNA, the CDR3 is TGTGCCAGCAGTTACGGTACAGGGGGCTACGAGCAGTACTTC. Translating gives CASSYGTGGYEQYF.

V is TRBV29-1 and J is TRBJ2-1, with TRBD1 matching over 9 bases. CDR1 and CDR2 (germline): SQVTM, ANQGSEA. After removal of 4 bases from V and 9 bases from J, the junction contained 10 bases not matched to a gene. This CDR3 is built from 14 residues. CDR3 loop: CSVVIQGAGSEQFF. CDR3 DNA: TGCAGCGTTGTTATACAGGGGGCTGGTAGTGAGCAGTTCTTC.

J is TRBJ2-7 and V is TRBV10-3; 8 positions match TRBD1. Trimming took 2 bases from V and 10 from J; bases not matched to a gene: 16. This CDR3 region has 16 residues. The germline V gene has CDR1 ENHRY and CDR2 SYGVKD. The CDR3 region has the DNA TGTGCCATCAGTGAGATCGGGATCGGACAGGGAACTCATCAGTACTTC. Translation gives CAISEIGIGQGTHQYF.

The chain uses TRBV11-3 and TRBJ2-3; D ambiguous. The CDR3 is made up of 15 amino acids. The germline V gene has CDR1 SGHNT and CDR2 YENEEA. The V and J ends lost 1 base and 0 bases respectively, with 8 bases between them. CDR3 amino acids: CASSLGQASTDTQYF. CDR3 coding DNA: TGTGCCAGCAGCTTAGGGCAGGCTAGCACAGATACGCAGTATTTT. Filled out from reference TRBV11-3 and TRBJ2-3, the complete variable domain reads EAGVVQSPRYKIIEKKQPVAFWCNPISGHNTLYWYLQNLGQGPELLIRYENEEAVDDSQLPKDRFSAERLKGVDSTLKIQPAELGDSAVYLCASSLGQASTDTQYFGPGTRLTVL.

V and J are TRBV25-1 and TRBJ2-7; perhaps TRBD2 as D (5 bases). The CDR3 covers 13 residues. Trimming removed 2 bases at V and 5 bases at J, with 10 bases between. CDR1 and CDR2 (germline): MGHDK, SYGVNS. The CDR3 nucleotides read TGTGCCAGCAGTGAAGGACTTAATCACGAGCAGTACTTC. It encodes CASSEGLNHEQYF.

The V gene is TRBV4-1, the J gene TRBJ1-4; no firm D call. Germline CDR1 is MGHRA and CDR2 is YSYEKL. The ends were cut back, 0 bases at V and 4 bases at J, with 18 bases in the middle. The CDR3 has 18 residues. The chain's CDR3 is CASSQDPWARDGNEKLFF. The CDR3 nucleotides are TGCGCCAGCAGCCAAGATCCCTGGGCCCGCGATGGTAATGAAAAACTGTTTTTT.

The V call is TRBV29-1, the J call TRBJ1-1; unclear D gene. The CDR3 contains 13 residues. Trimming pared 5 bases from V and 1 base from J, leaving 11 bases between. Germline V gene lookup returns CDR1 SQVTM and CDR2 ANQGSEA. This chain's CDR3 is CSVQIQANTEAFF. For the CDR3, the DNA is TGCAGCGTTCAGATTCAGGCGAACACTGAAGCTTTCTTT.

The DNA of the CDR3 is TGTGCCAGCAGTTTAGACGGGTCTGTAGACGAGCAGTACTTC. This translates into CASSLDGSVDEQYF. This chain joins TRBV28 and TRBJ2-7; unclear D gene. The ends were cut back, 2 bases at V and 5 bases at J, with 13 bases in the middle. The CDR3 has 14 amino acids. Germline-derived CDR1 and CDR2 are MDHEN and SYDVKM.

CDR3 nucleotides: TGCGCCAGCAGCGCTCCGGGGGGGCGCGGGCCGCCCCAGCATTTT. It yields the protein CASSAPGGRGPPQHF. The rearrangement links TRBV5-1 to TRBJ1-5, with D possibly being TRBD1 (6 bases). Trimming removed 4 bases at V and 9 bases at J, with 20 bases between. The germline gives CDR1 SGHRS, CDR2 YFSETQ. The CDR3 consists of 15 residues.

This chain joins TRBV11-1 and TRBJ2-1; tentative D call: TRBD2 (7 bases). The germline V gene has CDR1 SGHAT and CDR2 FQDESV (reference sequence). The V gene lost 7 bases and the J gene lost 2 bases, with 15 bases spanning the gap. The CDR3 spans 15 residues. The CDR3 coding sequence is TGTGCCAGCACCCGGGGGGCTAGCGCCTACAATGAGCAGTTCTTC. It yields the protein CASTRGASAYNEQFF.

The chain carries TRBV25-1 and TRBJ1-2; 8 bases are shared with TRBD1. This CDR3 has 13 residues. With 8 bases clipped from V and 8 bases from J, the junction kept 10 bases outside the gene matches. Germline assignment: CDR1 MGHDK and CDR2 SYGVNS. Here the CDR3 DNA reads TGTGCCAGCTCTTTGCAGGGGGCGAGGGGCTACACCTTC. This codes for CASSLQGARGYTF.

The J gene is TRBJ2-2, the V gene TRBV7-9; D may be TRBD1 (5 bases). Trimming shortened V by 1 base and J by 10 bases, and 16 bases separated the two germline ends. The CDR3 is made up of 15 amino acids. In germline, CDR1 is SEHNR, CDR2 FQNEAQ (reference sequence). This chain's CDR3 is CASSLGLQGSEELFF. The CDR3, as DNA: TGTGCCAGCAGCTTAGGACTTCAGGGTTCCGAGGAGCTGTTTTTT.

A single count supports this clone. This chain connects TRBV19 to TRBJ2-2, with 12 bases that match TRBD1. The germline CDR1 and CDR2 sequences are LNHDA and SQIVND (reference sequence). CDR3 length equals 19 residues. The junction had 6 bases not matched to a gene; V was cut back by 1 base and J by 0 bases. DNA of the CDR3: TGTGCCAGTAGTATAGTTGGGACAGGGGGCCCCTCGAACACCGGGGAGCTGTTTTTT. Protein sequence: CASSIVGTGGPSNTGELFF.

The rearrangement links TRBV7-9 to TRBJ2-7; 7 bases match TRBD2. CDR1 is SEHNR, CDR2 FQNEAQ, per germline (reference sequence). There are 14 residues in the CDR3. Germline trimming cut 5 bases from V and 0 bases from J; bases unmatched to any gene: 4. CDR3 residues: CASSPRTSSYEQYF. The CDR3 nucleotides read TGTGCCAGCAGCCCGAGGACTAGCTCCTACGAGCAGTACTTC. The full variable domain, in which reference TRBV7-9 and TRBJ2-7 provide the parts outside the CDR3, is DTGVSQNPRHKITKRGQNVTFRCDPISEHNRLYWYRQTLGQGPEFLTYFQNEAQLEKSRLLSDRFSAERPKGSFSTLEIQRTEQGDSAMYLCASSPRTSSYEQYFGPGTRLTVT.

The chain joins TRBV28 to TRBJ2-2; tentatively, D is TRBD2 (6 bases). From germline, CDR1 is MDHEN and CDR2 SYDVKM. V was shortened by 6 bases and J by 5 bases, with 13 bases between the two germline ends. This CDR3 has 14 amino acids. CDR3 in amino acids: CASRRLVWTGELFF. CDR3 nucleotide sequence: TGTGCCAGCAGGAGACTAGTGTGGACCGGGGAGCTGTTTTTT.

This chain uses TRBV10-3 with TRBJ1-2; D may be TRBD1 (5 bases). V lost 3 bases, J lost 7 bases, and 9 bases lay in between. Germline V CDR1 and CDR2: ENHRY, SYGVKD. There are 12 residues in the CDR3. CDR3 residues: CAISDGGSGYTF. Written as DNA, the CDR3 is TGTGCCATCAGTGACGGGGGTTCTGGCTACACCTTC.

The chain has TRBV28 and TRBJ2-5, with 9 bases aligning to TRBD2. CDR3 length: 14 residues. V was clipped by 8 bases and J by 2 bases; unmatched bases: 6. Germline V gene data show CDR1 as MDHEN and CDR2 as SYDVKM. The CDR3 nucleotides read TGTGCCAGCGCTCTGGCGGGAGGGCAAGAGACCCAGTACTTC. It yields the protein CASALAGGQETQYF.

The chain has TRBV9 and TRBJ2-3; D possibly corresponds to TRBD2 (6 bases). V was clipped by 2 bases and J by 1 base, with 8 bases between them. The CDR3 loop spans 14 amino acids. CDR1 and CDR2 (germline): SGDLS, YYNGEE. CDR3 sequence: CASSVSGRTDTQYF. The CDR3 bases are TGTGCCAGCAGCGTTAGCGGCCGCACAGATACGCAGTATTTT.